This T cell receptor (beta chain) was recovered during a study of blood T cells in healthy people across ages. In regard to this clonotype: The antigen is undetermined.

Looked up from germline, CDR1 is SNHLY and CDR2 is FYNNEI. With 4 bases removed from V and 3 bases from J, the gap between germline ends came to 7 bases. CDR3 size: 13 residues. General study findings and limits: Aged donors had fewer naive CD4+ cells and lower diversity than long-lived donors.

PCR was performed a second time for about 7 to 12 cycles using a sample-barcoded 5' primer and a J-beta primer mix. TCRdb processed the 5' RACE reads anew with MiXCR; each CDR3 protein has one entry. The sample lists over a million distinct CDR3 sequences, 59% seen once, with under 8.5% in the top ten. The TCR sequence derives from a man between 18 and 35 years old in good health. This chain uses TRBV2 with TRBJ2-4; D unresolved. Sequenced input: blood. CDR3 sequence reads: CASSGSDKNIQYF. The CDR3 DNA follows: TGTGCCAGCAGTGGGAGCGACAAAAACATTCAGTACTTC.